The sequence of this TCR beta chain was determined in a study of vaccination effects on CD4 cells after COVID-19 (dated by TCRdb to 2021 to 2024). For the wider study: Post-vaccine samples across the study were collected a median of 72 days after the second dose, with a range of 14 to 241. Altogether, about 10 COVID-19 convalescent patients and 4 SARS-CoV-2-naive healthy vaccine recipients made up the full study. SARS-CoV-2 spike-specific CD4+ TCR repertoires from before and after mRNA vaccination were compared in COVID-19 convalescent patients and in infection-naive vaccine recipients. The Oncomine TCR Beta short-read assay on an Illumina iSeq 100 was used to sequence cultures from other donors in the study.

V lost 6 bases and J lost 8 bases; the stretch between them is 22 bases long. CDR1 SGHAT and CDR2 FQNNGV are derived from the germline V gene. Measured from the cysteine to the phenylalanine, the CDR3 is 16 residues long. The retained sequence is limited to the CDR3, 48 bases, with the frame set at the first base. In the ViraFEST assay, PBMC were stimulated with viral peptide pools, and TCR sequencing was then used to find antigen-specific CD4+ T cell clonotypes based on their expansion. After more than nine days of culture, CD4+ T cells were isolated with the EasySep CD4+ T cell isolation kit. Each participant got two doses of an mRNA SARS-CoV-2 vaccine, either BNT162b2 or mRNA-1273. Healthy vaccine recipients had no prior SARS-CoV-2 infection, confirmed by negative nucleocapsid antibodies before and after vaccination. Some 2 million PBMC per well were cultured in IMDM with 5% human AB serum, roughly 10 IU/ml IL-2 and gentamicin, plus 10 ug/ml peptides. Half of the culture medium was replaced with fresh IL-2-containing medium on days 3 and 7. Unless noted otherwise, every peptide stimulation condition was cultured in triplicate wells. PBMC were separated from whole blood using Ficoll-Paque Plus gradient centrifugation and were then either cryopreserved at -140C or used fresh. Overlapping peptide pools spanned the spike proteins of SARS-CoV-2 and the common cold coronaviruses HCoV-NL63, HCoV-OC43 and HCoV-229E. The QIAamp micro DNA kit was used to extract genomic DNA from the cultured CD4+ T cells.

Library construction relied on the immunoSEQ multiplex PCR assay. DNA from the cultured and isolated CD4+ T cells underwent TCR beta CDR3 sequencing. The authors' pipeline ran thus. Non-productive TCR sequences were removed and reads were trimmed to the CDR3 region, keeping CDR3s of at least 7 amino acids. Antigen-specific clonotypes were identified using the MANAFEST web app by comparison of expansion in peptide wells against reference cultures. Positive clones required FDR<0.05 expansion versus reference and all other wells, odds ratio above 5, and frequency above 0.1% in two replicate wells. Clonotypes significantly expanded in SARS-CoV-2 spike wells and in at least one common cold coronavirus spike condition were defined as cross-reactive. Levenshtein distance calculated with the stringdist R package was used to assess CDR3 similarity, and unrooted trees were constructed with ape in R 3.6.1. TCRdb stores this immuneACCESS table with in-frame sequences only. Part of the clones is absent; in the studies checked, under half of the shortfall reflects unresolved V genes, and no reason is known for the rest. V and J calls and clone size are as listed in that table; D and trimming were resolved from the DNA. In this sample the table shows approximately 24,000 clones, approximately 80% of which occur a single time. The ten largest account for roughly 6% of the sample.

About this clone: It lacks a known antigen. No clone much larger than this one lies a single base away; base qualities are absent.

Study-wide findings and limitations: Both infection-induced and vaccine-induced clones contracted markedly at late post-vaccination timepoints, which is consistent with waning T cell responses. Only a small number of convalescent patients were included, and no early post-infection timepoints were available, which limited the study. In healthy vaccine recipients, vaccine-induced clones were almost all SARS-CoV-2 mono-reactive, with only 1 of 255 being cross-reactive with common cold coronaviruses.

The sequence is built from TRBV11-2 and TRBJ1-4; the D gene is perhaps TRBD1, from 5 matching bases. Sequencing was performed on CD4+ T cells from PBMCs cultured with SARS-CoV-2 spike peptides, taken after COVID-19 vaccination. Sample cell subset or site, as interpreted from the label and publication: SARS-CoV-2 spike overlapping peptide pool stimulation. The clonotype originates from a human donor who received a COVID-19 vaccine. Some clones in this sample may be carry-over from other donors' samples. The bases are TGTGCCAGCAGACCCCCGCTCGGGCAGGGAGGAGAAAAACTGTTTTTT. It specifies CASRPPLGQGGEKLFF.